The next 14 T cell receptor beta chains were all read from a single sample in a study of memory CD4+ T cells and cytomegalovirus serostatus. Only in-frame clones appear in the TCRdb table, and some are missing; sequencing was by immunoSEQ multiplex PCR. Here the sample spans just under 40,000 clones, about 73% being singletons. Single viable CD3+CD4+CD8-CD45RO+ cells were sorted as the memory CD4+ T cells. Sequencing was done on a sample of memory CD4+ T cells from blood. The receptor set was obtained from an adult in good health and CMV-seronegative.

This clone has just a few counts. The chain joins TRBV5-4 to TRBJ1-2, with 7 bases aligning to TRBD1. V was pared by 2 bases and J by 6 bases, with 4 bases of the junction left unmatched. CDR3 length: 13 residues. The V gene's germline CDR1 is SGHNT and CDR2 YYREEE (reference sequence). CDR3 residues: CASSFEGADGYTF. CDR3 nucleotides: TGTGCCAGCAGCTTTGAGGGGGCGGATGGCTACACCTTC.

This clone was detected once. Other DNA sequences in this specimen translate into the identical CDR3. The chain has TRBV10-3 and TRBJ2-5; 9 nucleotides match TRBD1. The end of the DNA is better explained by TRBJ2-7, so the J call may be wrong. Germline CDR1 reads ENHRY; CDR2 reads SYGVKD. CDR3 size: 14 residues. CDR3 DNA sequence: TGTGCCATCAGTGACCGGGACAGGGTCTACGAGCAGTACTTC. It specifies CAISDRDRVYEQYF.

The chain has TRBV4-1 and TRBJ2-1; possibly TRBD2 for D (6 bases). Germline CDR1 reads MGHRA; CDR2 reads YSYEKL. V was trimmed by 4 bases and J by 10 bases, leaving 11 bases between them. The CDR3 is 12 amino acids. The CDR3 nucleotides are TGCGCCAGCAGCCGGAGGGAGAAGGAGCAGTTCTTC. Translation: CASSRREKEQFF.

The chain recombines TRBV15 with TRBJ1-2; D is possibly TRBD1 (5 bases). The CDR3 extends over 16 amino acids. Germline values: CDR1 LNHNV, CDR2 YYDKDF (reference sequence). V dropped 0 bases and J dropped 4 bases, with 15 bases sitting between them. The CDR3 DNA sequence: TGTGCCACCAGCAGAGACTTGGTTGGGGGGTCCTATGGCTACACCTTC. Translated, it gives CATSRDLVGGSYGYTF. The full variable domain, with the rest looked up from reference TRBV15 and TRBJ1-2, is DAMVIQNPRYQVTQFGKPVTLSCSQTLNHNVMYWYQQKSSQAPKLLFHYYDKDFNNEADTPDNFQSRRPNTSFCFLDIRSPGLGDTAMYLCATSRDLVGGSYGYTFGSGTRLTVV.

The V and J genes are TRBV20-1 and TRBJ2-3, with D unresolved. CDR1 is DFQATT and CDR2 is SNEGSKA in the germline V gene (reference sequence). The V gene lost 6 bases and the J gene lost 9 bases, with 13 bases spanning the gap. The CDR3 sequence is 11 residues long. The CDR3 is CSAVRKDTQYF. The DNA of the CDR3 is TGCAGTGCCGTCAGGAAGGACACGCAGTATTTT.

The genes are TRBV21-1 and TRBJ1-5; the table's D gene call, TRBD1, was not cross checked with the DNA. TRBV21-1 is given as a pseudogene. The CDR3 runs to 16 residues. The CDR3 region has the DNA TGTGCCAGCAGCAATTACACAGGGTATAGCAATCAGCCCCAGCATTTT. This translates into CASSNYTGYSNQPQHF.

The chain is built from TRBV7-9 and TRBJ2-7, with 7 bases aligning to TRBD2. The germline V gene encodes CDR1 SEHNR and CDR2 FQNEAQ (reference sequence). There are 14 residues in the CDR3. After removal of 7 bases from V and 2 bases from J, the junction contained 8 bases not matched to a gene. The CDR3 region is CASKARGETYEQYF. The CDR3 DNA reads TGTGCCAGCAAAGCCCGGGGGGAGACCTACGAGCAGTACTTC.

The CDR3 DNA sequence: TGTGCCAGCAGCTTAAGTCTAAACAATGAGCAGTTCTTC. Translating gives CASSLSLNNEQFF. The chain employs TRBV11-2 and TRBJ2-1; D unclear. The CDR3 is made up of 13 amino acids. The V and J ends lost 2 bases and 5 bases respectively, with 7 bases between them. The germline CDR1 and CDR2 sequences are SGHAT and FQNNGV.

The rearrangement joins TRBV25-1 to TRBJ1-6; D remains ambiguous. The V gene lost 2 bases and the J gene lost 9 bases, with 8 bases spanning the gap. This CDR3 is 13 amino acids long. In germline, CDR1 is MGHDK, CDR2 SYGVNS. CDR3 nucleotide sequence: TGTGCCAGCAGTGAACCCACTCTTTCACCCCTCCACTTT. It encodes CASSEPTLSPLHF.

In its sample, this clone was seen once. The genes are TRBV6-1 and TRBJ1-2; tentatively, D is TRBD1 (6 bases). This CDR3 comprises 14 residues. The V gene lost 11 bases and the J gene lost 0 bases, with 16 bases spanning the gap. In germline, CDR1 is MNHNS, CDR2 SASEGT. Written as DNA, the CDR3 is TGTGCCGCAGGGGACGTCAGATCTAACTATGGCTACACCTTC. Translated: CAAGDVRSNYGYTF.

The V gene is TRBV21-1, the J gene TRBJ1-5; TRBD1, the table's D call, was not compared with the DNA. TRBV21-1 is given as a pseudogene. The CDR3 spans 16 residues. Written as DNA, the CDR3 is TGTGCCAGCAGCAAAGAGGGCGATGGCAGGGCCCAGCCCCAGCATTTT. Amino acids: CASSKEGDGRAQPQHF.

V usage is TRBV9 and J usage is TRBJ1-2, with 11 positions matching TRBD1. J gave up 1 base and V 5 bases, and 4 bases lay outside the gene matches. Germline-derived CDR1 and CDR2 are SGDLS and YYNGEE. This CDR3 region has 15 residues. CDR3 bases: TGTGCCAGCAGGGGACAGGGGGGATTTAACTATGGCTACACCTTC. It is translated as CASRGQGGFNYGYTF.

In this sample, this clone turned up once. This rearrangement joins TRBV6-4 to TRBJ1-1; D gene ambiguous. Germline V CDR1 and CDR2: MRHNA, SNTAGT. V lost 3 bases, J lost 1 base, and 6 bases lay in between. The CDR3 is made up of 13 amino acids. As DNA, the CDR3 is TGTGCCAGCAGTGAGGCCTCGAACACTGAAGCTTTCTTT. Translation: CASSEASNTEAFF.

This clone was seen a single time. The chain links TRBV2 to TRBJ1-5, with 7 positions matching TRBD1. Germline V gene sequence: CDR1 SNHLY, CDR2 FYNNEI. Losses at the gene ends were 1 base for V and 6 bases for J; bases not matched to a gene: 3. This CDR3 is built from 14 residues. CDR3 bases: TGTGCCAGCAGTGAAGTTGCAGGGGGTCAGCCCCAGCATTTT. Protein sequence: CASSEVAGGQPQHF.